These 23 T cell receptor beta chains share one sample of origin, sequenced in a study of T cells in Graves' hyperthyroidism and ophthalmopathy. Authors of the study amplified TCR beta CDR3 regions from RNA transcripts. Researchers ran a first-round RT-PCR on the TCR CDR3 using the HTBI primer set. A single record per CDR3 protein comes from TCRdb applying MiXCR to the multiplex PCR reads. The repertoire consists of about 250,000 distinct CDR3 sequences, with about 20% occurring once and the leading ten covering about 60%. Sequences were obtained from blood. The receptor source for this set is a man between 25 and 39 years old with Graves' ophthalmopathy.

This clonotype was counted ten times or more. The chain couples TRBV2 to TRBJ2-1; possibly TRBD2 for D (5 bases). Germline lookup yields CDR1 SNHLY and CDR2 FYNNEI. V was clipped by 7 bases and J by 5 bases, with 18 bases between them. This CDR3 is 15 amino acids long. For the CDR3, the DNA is TGTGCCAGCACCCCCGGGGTAGCTGTCCACAATGAGCAGTTCTTC. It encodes CASTPGVAVHNEQFF.

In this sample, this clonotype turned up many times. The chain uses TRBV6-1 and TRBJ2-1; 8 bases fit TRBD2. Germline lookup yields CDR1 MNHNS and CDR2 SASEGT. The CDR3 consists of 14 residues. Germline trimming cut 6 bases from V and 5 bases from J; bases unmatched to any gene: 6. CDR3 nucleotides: TGTGCCAGCAGGTTGCGGGAGGTAAACAATGAGCAGTTCTTC. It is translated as CASRLREVNNEQFF.

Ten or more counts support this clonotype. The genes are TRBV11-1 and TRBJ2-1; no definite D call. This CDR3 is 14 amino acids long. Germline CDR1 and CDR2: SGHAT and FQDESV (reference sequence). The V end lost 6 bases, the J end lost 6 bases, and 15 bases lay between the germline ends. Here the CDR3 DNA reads TGTGCCAGCAGACCCTCAACGACCAGCAATGAGCAGTTCTTC. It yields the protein CASRPSTTSNEQFF.

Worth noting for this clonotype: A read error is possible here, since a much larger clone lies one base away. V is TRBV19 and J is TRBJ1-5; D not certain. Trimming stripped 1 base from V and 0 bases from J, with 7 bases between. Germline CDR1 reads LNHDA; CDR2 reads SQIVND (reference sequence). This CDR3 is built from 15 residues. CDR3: CASSIARYSNQPQHF. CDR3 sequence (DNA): TGTGCCAGTAGTATAGCACGGTATAGCAATCAGCCCCAGCATTTT.

CDR3 DNA sequence: TGTGCCAGCACCCCGAGTCGGGGGTTCGAGCAGTACTTC. Amino acid sequence: CASTPSRGFEQYF. This chain links TRBV5-6 with TRBJ2-7, with D possibly TRBD2 on 6 matching bases. Germline CDR1 and CDR2: SGHDT and YYEEEE. The CDR3 is 13 amino acids. V dropped 6 bases and J dropped 6 bases, with 16 bases sitting between them.

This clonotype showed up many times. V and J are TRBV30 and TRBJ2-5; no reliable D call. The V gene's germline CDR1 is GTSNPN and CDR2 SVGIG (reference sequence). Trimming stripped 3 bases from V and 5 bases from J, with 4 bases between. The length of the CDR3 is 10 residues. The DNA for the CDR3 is TGTGCCTGGAGCTCGGAGACCCAGTACTTC. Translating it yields CAWSSETQYF.

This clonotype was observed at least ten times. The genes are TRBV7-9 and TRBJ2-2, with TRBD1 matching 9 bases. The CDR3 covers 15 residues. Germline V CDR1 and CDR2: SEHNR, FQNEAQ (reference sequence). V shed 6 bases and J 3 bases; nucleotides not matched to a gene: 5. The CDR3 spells CASRPRTGDTGELFF. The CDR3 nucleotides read TGTGCCAGCAGGCCTCGGACAGGGGACACCGGGGAGCTGTTTTTT.

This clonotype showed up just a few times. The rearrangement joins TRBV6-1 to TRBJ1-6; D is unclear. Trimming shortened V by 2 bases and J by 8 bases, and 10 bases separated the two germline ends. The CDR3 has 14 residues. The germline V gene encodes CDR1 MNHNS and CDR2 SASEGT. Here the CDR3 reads CASSEWGNDSPLHF. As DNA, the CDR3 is TGTGCCAGCAGTGAATGGGGAAATGATTCACCCCTCCACTTT.

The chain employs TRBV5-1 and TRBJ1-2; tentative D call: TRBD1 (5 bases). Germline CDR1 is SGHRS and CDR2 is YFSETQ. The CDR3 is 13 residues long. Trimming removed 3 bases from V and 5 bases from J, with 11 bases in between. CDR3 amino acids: CASSSGVGYGYTF. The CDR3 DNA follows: TGCGCCAGCAGCTCGGGGGTTGGTTATGGCTACACCTTC.

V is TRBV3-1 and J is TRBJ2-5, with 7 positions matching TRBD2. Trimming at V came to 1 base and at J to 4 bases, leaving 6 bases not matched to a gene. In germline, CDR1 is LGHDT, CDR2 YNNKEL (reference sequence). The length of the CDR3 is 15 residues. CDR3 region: CASSQGAGVGETQYF. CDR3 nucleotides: TGTGCCAGCAGCCAAGGCGCGGGAGTAGGAGAGACCCAGTACTTC.

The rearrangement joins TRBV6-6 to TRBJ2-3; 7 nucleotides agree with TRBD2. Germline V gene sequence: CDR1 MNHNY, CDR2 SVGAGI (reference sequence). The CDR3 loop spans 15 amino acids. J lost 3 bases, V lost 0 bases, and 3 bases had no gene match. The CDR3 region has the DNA TGTGCCAGCAGTTACTCGTGGGAGGGAACAGATACGCAGTATTTT. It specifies CASSYSWEGTDTQYF.

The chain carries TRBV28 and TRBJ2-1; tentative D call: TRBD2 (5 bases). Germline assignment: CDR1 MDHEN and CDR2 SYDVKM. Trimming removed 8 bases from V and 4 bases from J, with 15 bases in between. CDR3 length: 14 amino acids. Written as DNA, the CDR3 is TGTGCCAGCGAGGAGGAGAAAACTTACAATGAGCAGTTCTTC. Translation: CASEEEKTYNEQFF.

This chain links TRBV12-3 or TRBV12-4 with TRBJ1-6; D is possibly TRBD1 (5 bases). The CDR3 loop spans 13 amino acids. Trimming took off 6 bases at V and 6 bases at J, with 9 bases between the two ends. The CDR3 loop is CASSLGGNSPLHF. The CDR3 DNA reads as TGTGCCAGCAGCTTGGGGGGTAATTCACCCCTCCACTTT.

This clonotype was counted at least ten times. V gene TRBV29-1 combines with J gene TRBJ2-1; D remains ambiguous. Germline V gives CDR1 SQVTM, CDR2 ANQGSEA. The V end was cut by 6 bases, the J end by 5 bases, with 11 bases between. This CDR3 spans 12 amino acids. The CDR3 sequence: CSVPRADNEQFF. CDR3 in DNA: TGCAGCGTGCCTCGGGCGGACAATGAGCAGTTCTTC.

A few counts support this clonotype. The CDR3 reads CASSFPGQPLAKNIQYF. DNA of the CDR3: TGTGCCAGCAGCTTCCCGGGACAGCCGCTAGCCAAAAACATTCAGTACTTC. J is TRBJ2-4 and V is TRBV7-2; 7 bases are shared with TRBD1. V dropped 3 bases and J dropped 0; count of bases not matched to a gene: 8. Germline CDR1 is SGHTA and CDR2 is FQGNSA. The CDR3 is 17 residues long.

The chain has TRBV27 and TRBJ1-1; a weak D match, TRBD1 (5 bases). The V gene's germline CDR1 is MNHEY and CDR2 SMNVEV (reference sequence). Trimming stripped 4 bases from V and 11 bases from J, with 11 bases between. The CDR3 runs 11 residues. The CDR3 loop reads CASSSPREAFF. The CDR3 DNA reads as TGTGCCAGCAGTTCCCCCAGGGAGGCTTTCTTT.

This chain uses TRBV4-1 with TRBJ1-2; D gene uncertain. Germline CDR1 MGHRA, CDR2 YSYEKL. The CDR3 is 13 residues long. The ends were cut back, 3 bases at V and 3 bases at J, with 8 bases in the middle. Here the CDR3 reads CASSHRPDYGYTF. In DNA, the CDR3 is TGCGCCAGCAGCCACCGCCCTGACTATGGCTACACCTTC.

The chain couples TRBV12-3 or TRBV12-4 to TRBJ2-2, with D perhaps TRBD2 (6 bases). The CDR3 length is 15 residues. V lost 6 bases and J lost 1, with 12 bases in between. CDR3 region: CASSHLAQNTGELFF. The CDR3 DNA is TGTGCCAGCAGCCATCTAGCGCAGAACACCGGGGAGCTGTTTTTT.

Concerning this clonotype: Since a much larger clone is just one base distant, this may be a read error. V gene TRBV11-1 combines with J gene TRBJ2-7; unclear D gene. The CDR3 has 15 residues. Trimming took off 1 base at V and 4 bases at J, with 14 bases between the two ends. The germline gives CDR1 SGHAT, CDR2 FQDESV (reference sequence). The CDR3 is CASSLEDARRYEQYF. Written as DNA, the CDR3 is TGTGCCAGCAGCTTAGAGGACGCCCGTAGGTACGAGCAGTACTTC.

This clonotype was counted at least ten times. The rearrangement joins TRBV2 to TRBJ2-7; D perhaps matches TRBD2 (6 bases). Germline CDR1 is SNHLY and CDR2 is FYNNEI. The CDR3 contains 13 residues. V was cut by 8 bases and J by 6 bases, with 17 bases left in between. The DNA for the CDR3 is TGTGCCAGCGGCCGGGACTTATCCGGCGAGCAGTACTTC. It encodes CASGRDLSGEQYF.

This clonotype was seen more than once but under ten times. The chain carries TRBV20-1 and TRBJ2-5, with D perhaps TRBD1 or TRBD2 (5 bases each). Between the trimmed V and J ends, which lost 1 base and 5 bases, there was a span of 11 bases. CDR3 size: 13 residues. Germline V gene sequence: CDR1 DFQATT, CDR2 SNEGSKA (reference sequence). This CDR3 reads CSARGGTPETQYF. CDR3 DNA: TGCAGTGCTAGAGGAGGGACCCCGGAGACCCAGTACTTC.

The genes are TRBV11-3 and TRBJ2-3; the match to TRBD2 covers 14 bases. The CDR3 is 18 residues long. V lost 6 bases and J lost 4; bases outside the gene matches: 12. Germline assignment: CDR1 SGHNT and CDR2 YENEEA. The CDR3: CASRSGGLAGAGADTQYF. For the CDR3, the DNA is TGTGCCAGCAGGTCAGGGGGACTAGCGGGAGCCGGGGCAGATACGCAGTATTTT.

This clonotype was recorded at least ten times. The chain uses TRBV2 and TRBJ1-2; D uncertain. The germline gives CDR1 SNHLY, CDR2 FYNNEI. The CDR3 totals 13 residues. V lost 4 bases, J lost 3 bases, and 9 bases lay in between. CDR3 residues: CASSAAGDYGYTF. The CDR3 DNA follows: TGTGCCAGCAGTGCGGCAGGAGACTATGGCTACACCTTC.